This is a list of T cell receptor beta chains from one sample in a study of follicular helper T cells after annual influenza vaccination. This table comes from immunoSEQ multiplex PCR, and its TCRdb copy is limited to in-frame clones, with some not included. The table has 600 to 900 clones, 65% to 70% seen once. The input for sequencing was CXCR5+ CD38+ circulating T follicular helper cells from blood, taken 7 days after influenza vaccination. Every receptor here comes from an adult who received the influenza vaccine. Both conserved end residues are part of each CDR3. A D gene is named only where the DNA matches it firmly. The size entry is marked missing in some rows and otherwise reads once, few, many or a size class.

TRBV7-9	-	14	TRBJ1-6	TRBD1	CASSEQGADSPLHF	TGTGCCAGCAGCGAACAGGGGGCGGACTCACCCCTCCACTTT
TRBV28	-	14	TRBJ2-5	TRBD1	CASSRLGGPETQYF	TGTGCCAGCAGCCGTTTAGGGGGCCCGGAGACCCAGTACTTC
TRBV6-1	-	15	TRBJ1-4	-	CASSTRGGSLEKLFF	TGTGCCAGCAGTACCAGAGGGGGAAGTCTAGAAAAACTGTTTTTT
TRBV12-1	-	16	TRBJ1-2	-	CASWEDRGLISYGYTF	TGTGCCAGCTGGGAGGACAGGGGATTAATTAGCTATGGCTACACCTTC
TRBV30	-	13	TRBJ1-5	-	CAWSDSVNQPQHF	TGTGCCTGGAGTGACAGTGTCAATCAGCCCCAGCATTTT
TRBV5-1	-	14	TRBJ2-2	-	CASSYTPNTGELFF	TGCGCCAGCAGTTATACACCGAACACCGGGGAGCTGTTTTTT
TRBV6-1	once	14	TRBJ2-7	-	CASSVETFNYEQYF	TGTGCCAGCAGTGTTGAGACGTTCAACTACGAGCAGTACTTC
TRBV30	-	13	TRBJ2-2	-	CAWSDLGRGELFF	TGTGCCTGGAGTGACCTGGGAAGGGGGGAGCTGTTTTTT
TRBV29-1	-	10	TRBJ1-1	-	CSVGNTEAFF	TGCAGCGTGGGGAACACTGAAGCTTTCTTT
TRBV9	-	14	TRBJ1-1	-	CASSVVQTNTEAFF	TGTGCCAGCAGCGTAGTACAGACCAACACTGAAGCTTTCTTT
TRBV11-1	-	14	TRBJ2-3	-	CASSSGRSTDTQYF	TGTGCCAGCAGCTCTGGACGGAGCACAGATACGCAGTATTTT
TRBV27	-	13	TRBJ1-4	-	CASRGQANEKLFF	TGTGCCAGCAGGGGGCAGGCTAATGAAAAACTGTTTTTT
TRBV7-2	-	16	TRBJ1-3	-	CASSSRQKSSGNTIYF	TGTGCCAGCAGCTCCCGACAGAAGAGCTCTGGAAACACCATATATTTT
TRBV6-5	-	13	TRBJ1-2	-	CASTGDTGYGYTF	TGTGCCAGCACCGGGGATACAGGGTATGGCTACACCTTC
TRBV9	-	18	TRBJ1-6	-	CASSGGQAMSSYNSPLHF	TGTGCCAGCAGTGGGGGGCAGGCCATGAGCTCCTATAATTCACCCCTCCACTTT
TRBV9	-	13	TRBJ1-5	-	CASSVSIGQPQHF	TGTGCCAGCAGCGTATCCATAGGCCAGCCCCAGCATTTT
TRBV6-1	-	15	TRBJ2-7	TRBD2	CASSLDWTSSYEQYF	TGTGCCAGCAGCCTCGACTGGACTAGCTCCTACGAGCAGTACTTC
TRBV12-5	-	17	TRBJ1-4	TRBD1	CATLKRDRAMRCQKLFF	TGTGCTACCTTGAAGCGGGACAGGGCGATGAGGTGTCAAAAACTGTTTTTT
TRBV28	-	14	TRBJ2-5	-	CASSSAGIQETQYF	TGTGCCAGCAGTTCAGCCGGGATCCAAGAGACCCAGTACTTC
TRBV7-9	-	18	TRBJ2-2	TRBD2	CASSYSAGLAANTGELFF	TGTGCCAGCAGCTATTCAGCGGGACTAGCGGCGAACACCGGGGAGCTGTTTTTT
TRBV6-5	-	14	TRBJ1-5	-	CASSQGYSNQPQHF	TGTGCCAGCAGTCAGGGGTATAGCAATCAGCCCCAGCATTTT
TRBV10-3	-	14	TRBJ1-3	-	CAISQDRGGNTIYF	TGTGCCATCAGTCAGGACAGAGGAGGGAACACCATATATTTT
TRBV7-2	-	15	TRBJ2-1	TRBD2	CASSHRGGSDNEQFF	TGTGCCAGCAGCCACCGGGGGGGGAGCGACAATGAGCAGTTCTTC
TRBV7-9	-	13	TRBJ1-3	-	CASSFDRGNTIYF	TGTGCCAGCAGCTTCGACAGGGGAAACACCATATATTTT
TRBV11-2	-	12	TRBJ2-7	-	CASRLRRDEQYF	TGTGCCAGCAGACTACGGAGGGACGAGCAGTACTTC
TRBV28	-	14	TRBJ1-4	-	CASSLLSSNEKLFF	TGTGCCAGCAGTTTACTCTCTTCTAATGAAAAACTGTTTTTT
TRBV18	-	17	TRBJ2-6	-	CASSRLGTSSGANVLTF	TGTGCCAGCTCACGTCTCGGGACGAGCTCTGGGGCCAACGTCCTGACTTTC
TRBV6-1	once	12	TRBJ2-5	-	CASSEAGETQYF	TGTGCCAGCAGTGAAGCGGGAGAGACCCAGTACTTC
TRBV6-5	-	13	TRBJ2-2	-	CASSLGETGELFF	TGTGCCAGCAGTTTGGGAGAAACCGGGGAGCTGTTTTTT
TRBV28	few	13	TRBJ1-2	-	CASSLQGHYGYTF	TGTGCCAGCAGTCTCCAGGGCCACTATGGCTACACCTTC
TRBV5-1	-	12	TRBJ1-2	-	CASSLVTDGYTF	TGCGCCAGCAGCTTGGTCACGGATGGCTACACCTTC
TRBV7-2	-	14	TRBJ1-2	-	CASSHREGPYGYTF	TGTGCCAGCAGCCATCGGGAGGGCCCCTATGGCTACACCTTC
TRBV6-1	-	11	TRBJ2-7	-	CASSQQGEQYF	TGTGCCAGCAGTCAGCAGGGCGAGCAGTACTTC
TRBV27	-	12	TRBJ2-1	-	CASSLSRHEQFF	TGTGCCAGCAGTTTATCCCGCCATGAGCAGTTCTTC
TRBV6-5	-	13	TRBJ2-3	-	CASSPEGTDTQYF	TGTGCCAGCAGCCCCGAGGGCACAGATACGCAGTATTTT
TRBV19	-	18	TRBJ2-4	TRBD1	CASSIVTGGNSAKNIQYF	TGTGCCAGTAGTATCGTAACAGGGGGAAATTCGGCCAAAAACATTCAGTACTTC
TRBV10-3	-	18	TRBJ1-3	-	CAISDRIQGFGSGNTIYF	TGTGCCATCAGTGATAGGATCCAGGGGTTCGGGTCTGGAAACACCATATATTTT
TRBV15	-	18	TRBJ1-4	TRBD1	CATSRDFRTGQPNEKLFF	TGTGCCACCAGCAGAGATTTTCGCACGGGACAGCCTAATGAAAAACTGTTTTTT
TRBV5-6	few	17	TRBJ2-4	TRBD1	CASSPARQGAAKNIQYF	TGTGCCAGCAGCCCCGCGAGACAGGGGGCGGCCAAAAACATTCAGTACTTC
TRBV7-2	-	15	TRBJ2-6	-	CASSLWSSGANVLTF	TGTGCCAGCAGCTTATGGTCGTCGGGGGCCAACGTCCTGACTTTC
TRBV4-3	once	14	TRBJ2-2	-	CASSQEPNAGELFF	TGCGCCAGCAGCCAAGAACCCAATGCCGGGGAGCTGTTTTTT
TRBV7-8	-	15	TRBJ2-7	TRBD2	CASSIPSGRVWEQYF	TGTGCCAGCAGCATTCCTAGCGGGAGGGTGTGGGAGCAGTACTTC
TRBV4-3	few	15	TRBJ1-5	-	CASSQAGLPDQPQHF	TGCGCCAGCAGCCAAGCGGGGCTACCGGATCAGCCCCAGCATTTT
TRBV2	-	13	TRBJ1-5	-	CASKEGEGQPQHF	TGTGCCAGCAAGGAGGGGGAAGGCCAGCCCCAGCATTTT
TRBV10-3	few	14	TRBJ2-6	-	CAISTMAGANVLTF	TGTGCCATCAGTACGATGGCTGGGGCCAACGTCCTGACTTTC
TRBV4-3	-	16	TRBJ1-2	TRBD1	CASSQATGTESYGYTF	TGCGCCAGCAGCCAAGCGACCGGGACAGAGAGCTATGGCTACACCTTC
TRBV5-6	-	11	TRBJ1-1	-	CASSLYAEAFF	TGTGCCAGCAGCTTGTATGCTGAAGCTTTCTTT
TRBV19	-	15	TRBJ1-1	TRBD1	CASSMRTGGGSEAFF	TGTGCCAGTAGTATGAGGACAGGGGGAGGGTCTGAAGCTTTCTTT
TRBV5-6	-	13	TRBJ2-1	-	CASSLRIYNEQFF	TGTGCCAGCAGCTTAAGAATCTACAATGAGCAGTTCTTC
TRBV6-5	-	14	TRBJ2-7	-	CASSHPDGAYEQYF	TGTGCCAGCAGCCACCCCGACGGAGCCTACGAGCAGTACTTC
TRBV28	-	15	TRBJ1-4	TRBD1	CASSTPGQGHEKLFF	TGTGCCAGCAGTACGCCGGGACAGGGACATGAAAAACTGTTTTTT
TRBV19	-	12	TRBJ2-2	-	CASRTGYGELFF	TGTGCCAGTAGAACGGGGTACGGGGAGCTGTTTTTT
TRBV11-2	-	16	TRBJ2-7	TRBD1	CASSLGQGTGVYEQYF	TGTGCCAGCAGCTTAGGACAAGGGACAGGGGTATACGAGCAGTACTTC
TRBV6-1	-	14	TRBJ1-1	-	CASSDTGGGREAFF	TGTGCCAGCAGTGACACGGGGGGAGGAAGGGAAGCTTTCTTT
TRBV27	-	18	TRBJ2-3	TRBD1	CASRTPGQGVAGADTQYF	TGTGCCAGCAGAACACCGGGACAGGGAGTGGCGGGCGCAGATACGCAGTATTTT